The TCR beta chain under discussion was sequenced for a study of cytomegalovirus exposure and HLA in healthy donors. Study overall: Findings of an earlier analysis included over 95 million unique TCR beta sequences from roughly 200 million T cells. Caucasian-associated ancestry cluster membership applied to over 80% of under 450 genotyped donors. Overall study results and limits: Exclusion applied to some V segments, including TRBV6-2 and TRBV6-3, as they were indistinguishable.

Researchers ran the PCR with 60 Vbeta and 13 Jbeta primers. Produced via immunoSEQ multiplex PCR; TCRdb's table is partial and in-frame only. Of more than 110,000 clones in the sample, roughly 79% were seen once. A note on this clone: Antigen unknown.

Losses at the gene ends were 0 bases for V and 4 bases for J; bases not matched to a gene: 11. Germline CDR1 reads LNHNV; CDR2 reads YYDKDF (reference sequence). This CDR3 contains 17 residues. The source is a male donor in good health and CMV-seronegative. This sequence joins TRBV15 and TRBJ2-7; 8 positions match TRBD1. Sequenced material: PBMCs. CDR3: CATSRDSTAGGGYEQYF. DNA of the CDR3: TGTGCCACCAGCAGAGATAGCACGGCAGGGGGCGGGTACGAGCAGTACTTC.